This TCR beta chain was recorded in a study of blood T cell repertoires in COVID-19. At the level of the study: Samples representing acute and convalescent COVID-19 were sourced from the United States, Italy and Spain. PBMCs, B-cell-depleted T cells, or T cells were the source of the cDNA or gDNA that made up the material.

V shed 3 bases, J shed 5 bases, and the junction held 3 bases outside the gene matches. The CDR3 is 13 residues long. Germline V gene lookup returns CDR1 SEHNR and CDR2 FQNEAQ (reference sequence). Study processing details: Amplification with reference gene primers provided the estimates of nucleated cell counts. Here immunoSEQ multiplex PCR was the method, and the copy in TCRdb shows in-frame clones only, minus some. Clonal size and the V and J genes are those of that table, whereas D and trimming came from the DNA. The sample records 150,000 to 160,000 clones, approximately 82% being singletons. The source of this sequence is a woman between 45 and 60 years old with acute or convalescent COVID-19. The sample comprised peripheral blood. V usage is TRBV7-9 and J usage is TRBJ2-7; 8 bases agree with TRBD2. The CDR3 loop reads CASSFGTSNEQYF. The CDR3 DNA sequence: TGTGCCAGCAGCTTTGGGACTAGTAACGAGCAGTACTTC.